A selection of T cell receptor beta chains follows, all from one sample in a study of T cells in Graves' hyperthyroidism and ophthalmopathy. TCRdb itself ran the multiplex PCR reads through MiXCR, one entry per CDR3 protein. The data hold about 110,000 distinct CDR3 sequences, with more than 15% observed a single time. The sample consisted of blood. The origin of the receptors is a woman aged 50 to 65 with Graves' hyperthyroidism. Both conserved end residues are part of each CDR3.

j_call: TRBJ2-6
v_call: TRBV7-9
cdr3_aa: CAASGGLRSGANVLTF

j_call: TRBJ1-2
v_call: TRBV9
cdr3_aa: CASSVDGEEDGYTF

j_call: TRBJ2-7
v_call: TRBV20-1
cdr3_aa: CSARTGSNYEQYF

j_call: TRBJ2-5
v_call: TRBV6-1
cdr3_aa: CASRKLAIQETQYF

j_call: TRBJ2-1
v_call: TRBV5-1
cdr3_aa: CASSLTSGRANEQFF

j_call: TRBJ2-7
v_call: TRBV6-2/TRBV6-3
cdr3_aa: CASHSAGSYEQYF

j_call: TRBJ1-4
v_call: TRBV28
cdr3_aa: CASSPGFGVEKLFF

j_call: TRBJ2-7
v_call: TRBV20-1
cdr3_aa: CSARKDIYEQYF

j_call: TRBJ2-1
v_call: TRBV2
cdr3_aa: CASSETSGRNEQFF

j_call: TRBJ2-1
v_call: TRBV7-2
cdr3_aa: CASSLLRDSYNEQFF

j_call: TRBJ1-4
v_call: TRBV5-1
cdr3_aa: CASSPRQGRSEKLFF

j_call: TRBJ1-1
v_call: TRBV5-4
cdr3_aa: CASSFPGTDTEAFF

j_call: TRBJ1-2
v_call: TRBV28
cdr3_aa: CASSLAGTGDIAFTF

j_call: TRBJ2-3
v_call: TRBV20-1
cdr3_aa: CSAGRALADTQYF

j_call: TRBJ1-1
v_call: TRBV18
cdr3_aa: CASSPIEGWNTEAFF

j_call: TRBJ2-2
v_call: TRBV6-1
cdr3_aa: CASSAGTGGSTGELFF

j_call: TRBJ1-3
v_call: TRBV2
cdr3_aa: CASSEGGALSGNTIYF

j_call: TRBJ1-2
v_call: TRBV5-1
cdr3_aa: CASSPTPGSGYTF

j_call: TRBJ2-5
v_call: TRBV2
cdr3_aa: CASSHWPGLAGETQYF

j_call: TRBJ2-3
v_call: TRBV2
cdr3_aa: CASSDLGHTDTQYF

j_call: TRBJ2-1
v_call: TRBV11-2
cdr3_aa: CASSLDGLSYNEQFF

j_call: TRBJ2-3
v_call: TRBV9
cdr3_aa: CASSQEEGSYTDTQYF

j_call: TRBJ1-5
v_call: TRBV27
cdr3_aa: CASSLRPSNQPQHF

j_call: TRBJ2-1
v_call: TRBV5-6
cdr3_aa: CASSLAEGTGPLSGPYNEQFF

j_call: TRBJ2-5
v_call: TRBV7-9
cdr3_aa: CASILLGQETQYF

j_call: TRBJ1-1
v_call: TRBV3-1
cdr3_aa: CASSPLGQNTEAFF

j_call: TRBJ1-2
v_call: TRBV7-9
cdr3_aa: CASSWTGNLYGYTF

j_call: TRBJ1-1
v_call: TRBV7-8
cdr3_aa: CASSLNEQTNTEAFF

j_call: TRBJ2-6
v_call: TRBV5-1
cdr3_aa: CASSFLTGTGHSGANVLTF

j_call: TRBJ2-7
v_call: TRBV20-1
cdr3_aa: CSARLSTSGSRNEQYF

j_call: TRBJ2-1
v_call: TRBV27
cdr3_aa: CASSLFRVPYNEQFF

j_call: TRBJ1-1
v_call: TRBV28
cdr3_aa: CASSLPRGLTEAFF

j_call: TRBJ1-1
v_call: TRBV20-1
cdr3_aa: CSARENRGRHTEAFF

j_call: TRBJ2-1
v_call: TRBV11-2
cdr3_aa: CASSPIAGAYNEQFF

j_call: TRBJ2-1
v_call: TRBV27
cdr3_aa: CASSLGQGNEQFF

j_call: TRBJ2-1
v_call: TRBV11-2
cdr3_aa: CASSLRGGGYNEQFF

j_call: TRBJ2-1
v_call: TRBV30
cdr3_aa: CAWSVFGITPKRYNEQFF

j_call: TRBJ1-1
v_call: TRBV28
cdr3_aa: CASSLGGQGNTEAFF

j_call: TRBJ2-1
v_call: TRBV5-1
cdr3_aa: CASRSWSSGRSNEQFF

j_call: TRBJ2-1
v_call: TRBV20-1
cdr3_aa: CSARARTSGSSYNEQFF